The 25 T cell receptor beta chains below were found in one sample sequenced in a study of T-cell memory formation after mild COVID-19. Using its own MiXCR run on the 5' RACE reads, TCRdb lists one record per CDR3 protein. This sample has 250,000 to 350,000 distinct CDR3 sequences; 15% to 20% occur once, and the top ten carry approximately 23%. Material for sequencing was PBMCs or a T cell subset sorted from them (not recorded which). The origin of the receptors is a man aged 18 to 29 who had mild COVID-19 (a few samples of this study predate the infection). Cell type and time point are not known.

The chain recombines TRBV7-3 with TRBJ2-5, with a tentative D call TRBD2 (5 bases). With 1 base removed from V and 3 bases from J, the gap between germline ends came to 12 bases. This CDR3 spans 15 amino acids. Germline-derived CDR1 and CDR2 are SGHTA and FQGTGA. The CDR3 region is CASSLMPGEKETQYF. In DNA, the CDR3 is TGTGCCAGCAGCTTAATGCCCGGGGAAAAAGAGACCCAGTACTTC.

This clonotype turned up a few times. The V gene is TRBV5-1, the J gene TRBJ1-1, with 10 bases matching TRBD1. CDR1 and CDR2 from the germline V gene are SGHRS and YFSETQ. Trimming cost V 1 base and J 4 bases; bases outside gene matches: 4. This CDR3 is built from 15 residues. As DNA, the CDR3 is TGCGCCAGCAGCTTGACCGGGACAGGGGTCACTGAAGCTTTCTTT. This translates into CASSLTGTGVTEAFF.

This clonotype was seen a few times. This chain connects TRBV2 to TRBJ1-1; D is undetermined. The ends were cut back, 10 bases at V and 0 bases at J, with 9 bases in the middle. The CDR3 is 12 residues long. Germline CDR1 and CDR2: SNHLY and FYNNEI. The CDR3 DNA follows: TGTGCCACCTCCTCTTTGAACACTGAAGCTTTCTTT. This translates into CATSSLNTEAFF. Full variable domain (missing parts from reference TRBV2 and TRBJ1-1): EPEVTQTPSHQVTQMGQEVILRCVPISNHLYFYWYRQILGQKVEFLVSFYNNEISEKSEIFDDQFSVERPDGSNFTLKIRSTKLEDSAMYFCATSSLNTEAFFGQGTRLTVV.

The V and J genes are TRBV15 and TRBJ2-3, with D hard to call. Deletions cut 3 bases from V and 4 bases from J, with 14 bases between. The CDR3 sequence is 15 residues long. Germline assignment: CDR1 LNHNV and CDR2 YYDKDF (reference sequence). The CDR3 DNA reads TGTGCCACCAGCAGTCCCCTCCCGGTGGCAGATACGCAGTATTTT. It translates to CATSSPLPVADTQYF.

V usage is TRBV6-5 and J usage is TRBJ1-2; D perhaps matches TRBD1 (6 bases). Germline CDR1 reads MNHEY; CDR2 reads SVGAGI. V lost 0 bases and J lost 0, with 14 bases in between. This CDR3 is built from 17 residues. The CDR3: CASSYSRTRGANYGYTF. The CDR3 DNA sequence: TGTGCCAGCAGTTACTCGAGGACTAGGGGGGCTAACTATGGCTACACCTTC.

This clonotype showed up just a few times. V and J are TRBV4-1 and TRBJ1-2, with 7 nucleotides matching TRBD1. This CDR3 region has 18 residues. Germline values: CDR1 MGHRA, CDR2 YSYEKL. J was trimmed by 1 base and V by 1 base; bases with no gene match: 12. The CDR3 nucleotides are TGCGCCAGCAGCCAAGTCGTCCTCCCAGCAGGGGGTAACTATGGCTACACCTTC. Its protein is CASSQVVLPAGGNYGYTF.

V is TRBV7-8 and J is TRBJ2-5, with D hard to call. Germline CDR1 is SGHVS and CDR2 is FQNEAQ. The V and J ends lost 5 bases and 3 bases respectively, with 19 bases between them. The CDR3 is 16 amino acids. CDR3 sequence: CASSTIEAVVEETQYF. The CDR3, as DNA: TGTGCCAGCAGCACAATTGAGGCGGTAGTAGAAGAGACCCAGTACTTC. Drawing the rest from reference TRBV7-8 and TRBJ2-5, the complete variable domain is GAGVSQSPRYKVAKRGQDVALRCDPISGHVSLFWYQQALGQGPEFLTYFQNEAQLDKSGLPSDRFFAERPEGSVSTLKIQRTQQEDSAVYLCASSTIEAVVEETQYFGPGTRLLVL.

The sample holds many counts of this clonotype. The J gene is TRBJ2-3, the V gene TRBV12-3 or TRBV12-4, with 11 positions matching TRBD2. J lost 4 bases, V lost 2 bases, and 5 bases had no gene match. CDR3 length: 16 residues. CDR3 sequence reads: CASSLIGSGGADTQYF. The DNA of the CDR3 is TGTGCCAGCAGTTTAATTGGTAGCGGGGGGGCAGATACGCAGTATTTT.

V is TRBV29-1 and J is TRBJ2-1; D gene uncertain. Germline CDR1 and CDR2: SQVTM and ANQGSEA. The CDR3 consists of 13 residues. The V end lost 7 bases, the J end lost 9 bases, and 19 bases lay between the germline ends. CDR3 in DNA: TGCAGCGCCGCCACCGGACCATCGGCTGAGCAGTTCTTC. This translates into CSAATGPSAEQFF.

The chain is built from TRBV29-1 and TRBJ1-2; no clear D. V dropped 0 bases and J dropped 2 bases, with 13 bases sitting between them. The CDR3 contains 15 residues. In germline, CDR1 is SQVTM, CDR2 ANQGSEA. The CDR3 DNA sequence: TGCAGCGTTGAAGAAGGTACGGCGGAGAACTATGGCTACACCTTC. This codes for CSVEEGTAENYGYTF.

The chain links TRBV6-5 to TRBJ2-5; tentative D call: TRBD2 (5 bases). Germline V lookup: CDR1 MNHEY, CDR2 SVGAGI. V gave up 7 bases and J gave up 0 bases, with 18 bases separating them. The CDR3 is 16 amino acids. The CDR3: CASTAAPGSYQETQYF. The CDR3 region has the DNA TGTGCCAGCACCGCCGCCCCGGGGTCGTACCAAGAGACCCAGTACTTC.

This clonotype was counted at least ten times. The chain recombines TRBV7-2 with TRBJ2-3, with D possibly matching TRBD2 (7 bases). The CDR3 sequence is 16 residues long. Per the germline V gene, CDR1 is SGHTA and CDR2 is FQGNSA. Trimming left V 5 bases short and J 2 bases short, with 17 bases between. The CDR3 protein is CASSRLGGAVTDTQYF. DNA for the CDR3: TGTGCCAGCAGCCGCCTAGGGGGGGCTGTCACAGATACGCAGTATTTT.

The rearrangement links TRBV7-8 to TRBJ2-5; no firm D call. CDR3 size: 16 residues. The germline V gene has CDR1 SGHVS and CDR2 FQNEAQ. Trimming removed 0 bases from V and 0 bases from J, with 11 bases in between. Here the CDR3 reads CASSLALGPDQETQYF. CDR3 nucleotide sequence: TGTGCCAGCAGCTTAGCGCTAGGCCCGGACCAAGAGACCCAGTACTTC.

The sample holds a few counts of this clonotype. The V call is TRBV3-1, the J call TRBJ1-2, with D uncertain. V was trimmed by 3 bases and J by 0 bases, leaving 11 bases between them. CDR1 and CDR2 (germline): LGHDT, YNNKEL (reference sequence). This CDR3 contains 15 residues. The DNA of the CDR3 is TGTGCCAGCAGCCAGCCCCTCGGAGCTAACTATGGCTACACCTTC. Protein product: CASSQPLGANYGYTF.

V gene TRBV5-1 combines with J gene TRBJ1-2; D uncertain. The V end was cut by 0 bases, the J end by 8 bases, with 14 bases between. The CDR3 extends over 14 amino acids. Germline V gene lookup returns CDR1 SGHRS and CDR2 YFSETQ. The CDR3 nucleotides read TGCGCCAGCAGCTTGGCTGGGGAAGTGTTAGGCTACACCTTC. It specifies CASSLAGEVLGYTF.

This clonotype was detected only a few times. A junction end diverges from the germline sequence, so it may reflect a read error. The rearrangement links TRBV7-2 to TRBJ1-2; 9 bases match TRBD1. Germline V gives CDR1 SGHTA, CDR2 FQGNSA. This CDR3 contains 15 residues. CDR3 bases: TGTGCCAGCAGCCTAGCCGGGACAGGGTCTTATGGCTACACCTTC. Translated, it gives CASSLAGTGSYGYTF.

The CDR3 DNA reads as TGTGCCAGCAGCCGGCCGGGTAAGCAGTTCTTC. Protein sequence: CASSRPGKQFF. This chain connects TRBV7-2 to TRBJ2-1; D unclear. V lost 5 bases to trimming and J lost 11 bases, with 10 bases between them. The CDR3 extends over 11 amino acids. Germline values: CDR1 SGHTA, CDR2 FQGNSA.

The table lists this clonotype with a few counts. CDR3 DNA: TGTGCCAGCAGCTTAGGCGGCCTTGAAGCTTTCTTT. Translating it yields CASSLGGLEAFF. The chain has TRBV7-9 and TRBJ1-1; D is unclear. V was cut by 1 base and J by 7 bases, with 7 bases left in between. The germline CDR1 and CDR2 sequences are SEHNR and FQNEAQ (reference sequence). The CDR3 loop spans 12 amino acids.

The sample holds a few counts of this clonotype. This chain joins TRBV20-1 and TRBJ1-5; D is unresolved. The V end was cut by 6 bases, the J end by 0 bases, with 18 bases between. The CDR3 is 16 residues long. Germline CDR1 and CDR2: DFQATT and SNEGSKA (reference sequence). DNA of the CDR3: TGCAGTGCCCTCCGAGACGAGGCGCATAGCAATCAGCCCCAGCATTTT. As protein: CSALRDEAHSNQPQHF.

The chain recombines TRBV12-3 or TRBV12-4 with TRBJ1-1; no clear D gene. Trimming removed 7 bases from V and 0 bases from J, with 6 bases in between. The CDR3 runs 12 residues. The CDR3 coding sequence is TGTGCCAGCACTACAGTGAACACTGAAGCTTTCTTT. It codes for CASTTVNTEAFF.

The chain combines TRBV5-1 with TRBJ1-6; tentatively, D is TRBD1 (6 bases). Germline CDR1 is SGHRS and CDR2 is YFSETQ. The CDR3 extends over 14 amino acids. V was cut by 3 bases and J by 7 bases, with 11 bases left in between. DNA of the CDR3: TGCGCCAGCAGCTCAGGGGTAGGGAATTCACCCCTCCACTTT. Translating it yields CASSSGVGNSPLHF.

The table lists this clonotype with a few counts. The chain recombines TRBV6-6 with TRBJ1-5; TRBD1 matches 9 bases. J gave up 7 bases and V 6 bases, and 13 bases lay outside the gene matches. There are 16 residues in the CDR3. Germline-derived CDR1 and CDR2 are MNHNY and SVGAGI (reference sequence). The CDR3, as DNA: TGTGCCAGCAGCCGCGGGACAGGGCGTCGGGGGCAGCCCCAGCATTTT. Translating it yields CASSRGTGRRGQPQHF.

This clonotype was detected only a few times. The V and J genes are TRBV4-3 and TRBJ2-7, with 7 nucleotides matching TRBD1. Germline V gene data show CDR1 as LGHNA and CDR2 as YSLEER. V lost 1 base and J lost 1; bases outside the gene matches: 1. This CDR3 has 14 residues. The CDR3: CASSQGRGSYEQYF. The CDR3 DNA follows: TGCGCCAGCAGCCAAGGCAGGGGGTCCTACGAGCAGTACTTC.

The chain employs TRBV20-1 and TRBJ2-3; 10 bases line up with TRBD1. The J segment lost 5 bases and the V segment lost 1 base, leaving 3 bases of the junction unmatched. The CDR3 contains 14 residues. Germline lookup yields CDR1 DFQATT and CDR2 SNEGSKA (reference sequence). The CDR3 nucleotides read TGCAGTGCTAGAGTGAGGACAGGGGGAGATACGCAGTATTTT. The encoded protein is CSARVRTGGDTQYF.

This clonotype has a single count. This chain links TRBV19 with TRBJ2-1; D is uncertain. Trimming took 0 bases from V and 4 from J, leaving 19 bases between them. Per the germline V gene, CDR1 is LNHDA and CDR2 is SQIVND (reference sequence). The CDR3 has 18 amino acids. The CDR3 is CASSIDYGRSVFYNEQFF. CDR3 DNA: TGTGCCAGTAGTATAGATTACGGAAGGAGCGTTTTTTACAATGAGCAGTTCTTC.